The TCR beta chain under discussion was sequenced for a study of shared clonotypes between healthy human individuals. General study findings and limits: The study found lower generation probabilities in non-shared clonotypes than in those shared by all four donors.

Method: immunoSEQ multiplex PCR; TCRdb's copy keeps in-frame clones and lacks some. The data contain hundreds of thousands of clones, about 96% of them seen just once; the ten biggest clones take up approximately 0.057%. It was into CD45RA+ naive and CD45RA-negative memory subsets that the CD4+ cells were split. Trimming stripped 4 bases from V and 1 base from J, with 14 bases between. This CDR3 is 16 amino acids long. Germline V gene lookup returns CDR1 LNHDA and CDR2 SQIVND (reference sequence). This clone has just one count. Antigen: not known. Sequencing used naive CD4+ T cells sorted from blood. Sample subset: CD45RA+ positively selected. The chain has TRBV19 and TRBJ2-1; D is possibly TRBD2 (7 bases). The clonotype originates from a woman aged 30 to 39 in good health. The CDR3 DNA reads as TGTGCCAGTAGTACGGGGGGCGGCAGGTCCTACAATGAGCAGTTCTTC. Its protein product is CASSTGGGRSYNEQFF.